This T cell receptor beta chain was documented in a study of T-cell reconstitution after alpha-beta-depleted transplantation in children. Preparation of the TCRbeta library involved a method that used unique molecular identifiers. Using its own MiXCR run on the PCR reads, TCRdb lists one record per CDR3 protein. The sample records about 360,000 distinct CDR3 sequences, roughly 13% being singletons. This CDR3 is built from 17 residues. V lost 0 bases to trimming and J lost 0 bases, with 12 bases between them. Germline CDR1 is SGDLS and CDR2 is YYNGEE. The V gene is TRBV9, the J gene TRBJ2-2, with D perhaps TRBD1 (5 bases). The TCR comes from a human donor who donated a stem cell graft to a child with Fanconi anemia. This sample comprised PBMCs, obtained from the stem cell graft. In DNA form, the CDR3 reads TGTGCCAGCAGCGTAGGAGACAGCTCGGCGAACACCGGGGAGCTGTTTTTT. This encodes CASSVGDSSANTGELFF.